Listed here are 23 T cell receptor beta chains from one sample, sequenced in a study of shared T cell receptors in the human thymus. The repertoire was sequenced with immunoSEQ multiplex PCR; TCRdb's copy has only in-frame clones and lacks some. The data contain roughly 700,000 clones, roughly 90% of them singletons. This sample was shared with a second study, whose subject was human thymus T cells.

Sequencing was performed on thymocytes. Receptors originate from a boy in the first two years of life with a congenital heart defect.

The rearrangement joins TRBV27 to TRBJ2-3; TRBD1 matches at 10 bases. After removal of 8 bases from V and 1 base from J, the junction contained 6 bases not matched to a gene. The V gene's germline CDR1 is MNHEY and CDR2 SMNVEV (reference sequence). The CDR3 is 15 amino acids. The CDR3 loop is CASGGQGRGTDTQYF. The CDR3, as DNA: TGTGCCAGCGGGGGACAGGGGAGGGGCACAGATACGCAGTATTTT.

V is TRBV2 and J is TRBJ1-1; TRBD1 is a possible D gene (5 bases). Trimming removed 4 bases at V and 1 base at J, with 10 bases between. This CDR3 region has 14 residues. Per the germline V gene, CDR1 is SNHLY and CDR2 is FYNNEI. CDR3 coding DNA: TGTGCCAGCAGTGGGGGGGACCCGAACACTGAAGCTTTCTTT. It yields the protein CASSGGDPNTEAFF. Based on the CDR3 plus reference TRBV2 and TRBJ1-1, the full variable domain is EPEVTQTPSHQVTQMGQEVILRCVPISNHLYFYWYRQILGQKVEFLVSFYNNEISEKSEIFDDQFSVERPDGSNFTLKIRSTKLEDSAMYFCASSGGDPNTEAFFGQGTRLTVV.

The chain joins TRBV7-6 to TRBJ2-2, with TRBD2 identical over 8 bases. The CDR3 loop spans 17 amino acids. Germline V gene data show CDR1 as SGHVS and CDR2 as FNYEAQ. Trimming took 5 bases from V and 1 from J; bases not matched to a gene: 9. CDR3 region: CASSTPGLVKNTGELFF. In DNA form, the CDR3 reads TGTGCCAGCAGCACGCCGGGACTAGTAAAGAACACCGGGGAGCTGTTTTTT.

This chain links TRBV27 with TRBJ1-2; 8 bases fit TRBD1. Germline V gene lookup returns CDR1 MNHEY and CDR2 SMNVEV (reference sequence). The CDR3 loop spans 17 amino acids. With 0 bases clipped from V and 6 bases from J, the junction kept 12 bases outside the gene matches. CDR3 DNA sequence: TGTGCCAGCAGTTTATCAACACAGGGGGAAGATCCCAATGGCTACACCTTC. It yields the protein CASSLSTQGEDPNGYTF.

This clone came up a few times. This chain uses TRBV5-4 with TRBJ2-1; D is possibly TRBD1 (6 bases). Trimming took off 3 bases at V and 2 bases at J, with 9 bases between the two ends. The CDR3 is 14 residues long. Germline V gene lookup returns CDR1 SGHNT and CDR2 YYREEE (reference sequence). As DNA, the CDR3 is TGTGCCAGCAGCTCTCAGGGGCCCTACAATGAGCAGTTCTTC. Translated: CASSSQGPYNEQFF.

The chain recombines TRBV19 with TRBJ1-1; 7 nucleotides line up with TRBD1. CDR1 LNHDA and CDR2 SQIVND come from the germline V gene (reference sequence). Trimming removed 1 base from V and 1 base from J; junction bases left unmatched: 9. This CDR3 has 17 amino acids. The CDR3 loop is CASSIVGDTGANTEAFF. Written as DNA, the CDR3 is TGTGCCAGTAGTATAGTCGGGGATACAGGGGCGAACACTGAAGCTTTCTTT.

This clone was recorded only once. The CDR3 sequence is CASSAIGTDSNQPQHF. CDR3 bases: TGTGCCAGCAGTGCCATTGGGACAGATAGCAATCAGCCCCAGCATTTT. The gene calls are TRBV6-1 and TRBJ1-5; the match to TRBD1 covers 7 bases. From germline, CDR1 is MNHNS and CDR2 SASEGT. J was trimmed by 0 bases and V by 4 bases; bases with no gene match: 6. CDR3 length equals 16 residues.

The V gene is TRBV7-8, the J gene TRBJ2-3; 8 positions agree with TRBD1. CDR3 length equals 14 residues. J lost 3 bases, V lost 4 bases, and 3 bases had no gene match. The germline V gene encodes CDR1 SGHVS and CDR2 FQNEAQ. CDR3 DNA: TGTGCCAGCAGCTCCCAGGGGGCAACAGATACGCAGTATTTT. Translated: CASSSQGATDTQYF. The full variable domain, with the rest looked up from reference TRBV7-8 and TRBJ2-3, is GAGVSQSPRYKVAKRGQDVALRCDPISGHVSLFWYQQALGQGPEFLTYFQNEAQLDKSGLPSDRFFAERPEGSVSTLKIQRTQQEDSAVYLCASSSQGATDTQYFGPGTRLTVL.

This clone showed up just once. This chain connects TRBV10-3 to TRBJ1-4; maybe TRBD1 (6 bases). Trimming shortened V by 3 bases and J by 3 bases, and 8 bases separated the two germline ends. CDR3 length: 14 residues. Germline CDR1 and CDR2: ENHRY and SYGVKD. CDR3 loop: CAISDRGSNEKLFF. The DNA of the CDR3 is TGTGCCATCAGTGACAGGGGATCTAATGAAAAACTGTTTTTT.

CDR3 sequence reads: CARPGLAGGHSTDTQYF. CDR3 in DNA: TGTGCCAGGCCGGGACTAGCGGGAGGGCATAGCACAGATACGCAGTATTTT. The chain uses TRBV2 and TRBJ2-3; 16 bases fit TRBD2. Germline lookup yields CDR1 SNHLY and CDR2 FYNNEI. The CDR3 is 17 residues long. The V and J ends lost 9 bases and 0 bases, in that order; junction bases with no gene match: 6.

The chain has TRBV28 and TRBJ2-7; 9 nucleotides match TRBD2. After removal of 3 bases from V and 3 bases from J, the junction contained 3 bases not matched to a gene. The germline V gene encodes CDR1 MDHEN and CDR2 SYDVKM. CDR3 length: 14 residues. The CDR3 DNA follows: TGTGCCAGCAGTTTTAGCGGGAGCCTCTACGAGCAGTACTTC. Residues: CASSFSGSLYEQYF. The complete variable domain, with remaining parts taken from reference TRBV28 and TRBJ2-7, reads DVKVTQSSRYLVKRTGEKVFLECVQDMDHENMFWYRQDPGLGLRLIYFSYDVKMKEKGDIPEGYSVSREKKERFSLILESASTNQTSMYLCASSFSGSLYEQYFGPGTRLTVT.

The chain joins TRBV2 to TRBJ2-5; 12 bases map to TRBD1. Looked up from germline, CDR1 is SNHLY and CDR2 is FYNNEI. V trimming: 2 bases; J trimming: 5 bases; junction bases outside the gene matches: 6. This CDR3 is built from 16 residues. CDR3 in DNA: TGTGCCAGCAGTGAAAGGGGACAGGGGGCGCGGGAGACCCAGTACTTC. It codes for CASSERGQGARETQYF.

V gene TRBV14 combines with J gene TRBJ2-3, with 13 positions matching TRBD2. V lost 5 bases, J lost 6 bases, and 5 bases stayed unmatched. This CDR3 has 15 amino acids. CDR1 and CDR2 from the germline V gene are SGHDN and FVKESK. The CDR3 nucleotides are TGTGCCAGCAGCGGGACTAGCGGGGAGGGGGATACGCAGTATTTT. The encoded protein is CASSGTSGEGDTQYF.

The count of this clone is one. CDR3 in DNA: TGTGCCAGCACGAGACTAGCCGGGATCCCACAAGAGACCCAGTACTTC. Its protein product is CASTRLAGIPQETQYF. The chain links TRBV2 to TRBJ2-5; TRBD2 matches at 7 bases. Germline loops: CDR1 SNHLY, CDR2 FYNNEI. This CDR3 is built from 16 residues. Germline trimming cut 7 bases from V and 2 bases from J; bases unmatched to any gene: 13.

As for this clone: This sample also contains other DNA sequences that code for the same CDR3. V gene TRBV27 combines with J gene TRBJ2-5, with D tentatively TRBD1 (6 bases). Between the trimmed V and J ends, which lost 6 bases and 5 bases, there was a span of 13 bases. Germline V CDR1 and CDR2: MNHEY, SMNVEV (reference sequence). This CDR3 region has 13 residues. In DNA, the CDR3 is TGTGCCAGCAGCTCCGGGACAAAGGAGACCCAGTACTTC. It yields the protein CASSSGTKETQYF.

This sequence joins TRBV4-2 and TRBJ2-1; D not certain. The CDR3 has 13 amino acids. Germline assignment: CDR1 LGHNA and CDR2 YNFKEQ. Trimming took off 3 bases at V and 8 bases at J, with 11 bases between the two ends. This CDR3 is CASSQRTSDEQFF. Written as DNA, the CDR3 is TGTGCCAGCAGCCAGCGCACCTCGGATGAGCAGTTCTTC.

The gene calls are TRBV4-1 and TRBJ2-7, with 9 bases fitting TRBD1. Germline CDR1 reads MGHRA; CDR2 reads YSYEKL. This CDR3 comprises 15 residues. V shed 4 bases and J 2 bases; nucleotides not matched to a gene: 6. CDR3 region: CASSPQTGGTYEQYF. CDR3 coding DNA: TGCGCCAGCAGCCCTCAGACAGGGGGAACCTACGAGCAGTACTTC.

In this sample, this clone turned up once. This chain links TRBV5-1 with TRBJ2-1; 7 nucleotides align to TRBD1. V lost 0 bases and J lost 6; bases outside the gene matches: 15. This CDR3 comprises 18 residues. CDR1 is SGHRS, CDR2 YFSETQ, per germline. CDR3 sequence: CASSLEGFRDRAVNEQFF. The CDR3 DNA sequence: TGCGCCAGCAGCTTGGAGGGTTTCAGGGACAGAGCGGTCAATGAGCAGTTCTTC. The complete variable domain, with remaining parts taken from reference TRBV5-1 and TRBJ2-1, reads KAGVTQTPRYLIKTRGQQVTLSCSPISGHRSVSWYQQTPGQGLQFLFEYFSETQRNKGNFPGRFSGRQFSNSRSEMNVSTLELGDSALYLCASSLEGFRDRAVNEQFFGPGTRLTVL.

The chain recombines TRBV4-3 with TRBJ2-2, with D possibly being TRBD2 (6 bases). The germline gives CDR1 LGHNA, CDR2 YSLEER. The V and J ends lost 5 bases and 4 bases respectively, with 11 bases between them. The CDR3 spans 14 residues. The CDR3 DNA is TGCGCCAGCAGCGTCTACGGGAGCACCGGGGAGCTGTTTTTT. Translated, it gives CASSVYGSTGELFF.

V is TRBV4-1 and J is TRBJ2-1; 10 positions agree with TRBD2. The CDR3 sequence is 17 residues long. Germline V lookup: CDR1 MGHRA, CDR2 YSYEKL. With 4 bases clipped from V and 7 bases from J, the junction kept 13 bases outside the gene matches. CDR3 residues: CASSLALAGPGVNEQFF. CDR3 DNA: TGCGCCAGCAGCCTAGCACTAGCGGGACCAGGTGTGAATGAGCAGTTCTTC.

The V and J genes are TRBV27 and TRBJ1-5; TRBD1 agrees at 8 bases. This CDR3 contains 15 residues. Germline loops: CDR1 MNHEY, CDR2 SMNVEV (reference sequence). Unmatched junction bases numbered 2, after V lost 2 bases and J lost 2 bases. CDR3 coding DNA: TGTGCCAGCAGTTTAGACAGGGGAGGCAATCAGCCCCAGCATTTT. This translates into CASSLDRGGNQPQHF.

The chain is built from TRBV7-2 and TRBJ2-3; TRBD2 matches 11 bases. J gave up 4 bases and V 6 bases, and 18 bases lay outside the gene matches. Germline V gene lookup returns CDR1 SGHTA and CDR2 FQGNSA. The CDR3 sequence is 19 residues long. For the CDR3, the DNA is TGTGCCAGCAGTTCCCAGGCGGGACTAGCGGTGGGGGGAGCAGATACGCAGTATTTT. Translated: CASSSQAGLAVGGADTQYF.

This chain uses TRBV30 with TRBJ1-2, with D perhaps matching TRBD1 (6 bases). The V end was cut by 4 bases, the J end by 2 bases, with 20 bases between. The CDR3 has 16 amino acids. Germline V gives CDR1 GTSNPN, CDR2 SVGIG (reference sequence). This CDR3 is CAWKSPRDTANYGYTF. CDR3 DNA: TGTGCCTGGAAAAGCCCCCGGGACACGGCCAACTATGGCTACACCTTC. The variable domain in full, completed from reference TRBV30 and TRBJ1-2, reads SQTIHQWPATLVQPVGSPLSLECTVEGTSNPNLYWYRQAAGRGLQLLFYSVGIGQISSEVPQNLSASRPQDRQFILSSKKLLLSDSGFYLCAWKSPRDTANYGYTFGSGTRLTVV.